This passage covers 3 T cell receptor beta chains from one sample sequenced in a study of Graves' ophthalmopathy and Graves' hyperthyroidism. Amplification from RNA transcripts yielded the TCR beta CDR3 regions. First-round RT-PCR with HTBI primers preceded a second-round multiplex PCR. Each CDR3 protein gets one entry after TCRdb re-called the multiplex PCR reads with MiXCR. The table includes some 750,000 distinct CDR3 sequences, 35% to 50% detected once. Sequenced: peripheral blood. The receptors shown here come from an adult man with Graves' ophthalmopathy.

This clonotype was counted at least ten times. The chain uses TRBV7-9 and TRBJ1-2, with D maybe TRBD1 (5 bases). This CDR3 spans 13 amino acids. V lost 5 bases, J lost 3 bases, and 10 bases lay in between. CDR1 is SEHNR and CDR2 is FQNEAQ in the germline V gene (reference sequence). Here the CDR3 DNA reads TGTGCCAGCAGCAGGCAGGGTGACTATGGCTACACCTTC. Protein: CASSRQGDYGYTF.

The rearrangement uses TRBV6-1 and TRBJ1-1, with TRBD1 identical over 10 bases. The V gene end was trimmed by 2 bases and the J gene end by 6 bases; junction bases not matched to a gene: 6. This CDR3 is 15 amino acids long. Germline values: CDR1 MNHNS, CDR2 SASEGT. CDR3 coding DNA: TGTGCCAGCAGTGAATTGGGACAGGGGTCGGCTGAAGCTTTCTTT. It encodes CASSELGQGSAEAFF.

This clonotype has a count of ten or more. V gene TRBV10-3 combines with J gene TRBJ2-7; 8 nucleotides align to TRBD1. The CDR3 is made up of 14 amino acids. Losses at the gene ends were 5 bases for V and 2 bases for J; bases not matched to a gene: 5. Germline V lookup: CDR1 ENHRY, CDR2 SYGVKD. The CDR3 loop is CAISMTGVAYEQYF. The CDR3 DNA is TGTGCCATCAGTATGACAGGGGTAGCCTACGAGCAGTACTTC.